This paragraph covers one T cell receptor (beta chain) sequence. The data belong to a study of blood T cells in healthy people across ages. The CDR3 has 14 residues. Looked up from germline, CDR1 is MGHRA and CDR2 is YSYEKL. V was trimmed by 5 bases and J by 4 bases, leaving 14 bases between them. PCR was performed a second time for about 6 to 12 cycles using a sample-barcoded 5' primer and a J-beta primer mix. TCRdb re-called the 5' RACE reads with MiXCR, one entry per CDR3 protein. The sample has around 800,000 distinct CDR3 sequences; under 30% are singletons. These data also formed part of another study, on T cells of mothers and their children. As that report states: A few mothers and their six children, all healthy Caucasians, donated.

This rearrangement joins TRBV4-1 to TRBJ1-1; D might be TRBD1 (6 bases). What was sequenced was blood. The TCR sequence derives from a boy younger than 18 in good health. CDR3 amino acids: CASSGRGTGTEAFF. The CDR3 region has the DNA TGCGCCAGCAGCGGTAGGGGGACGGGCACTGAAGCTTTCTTT.